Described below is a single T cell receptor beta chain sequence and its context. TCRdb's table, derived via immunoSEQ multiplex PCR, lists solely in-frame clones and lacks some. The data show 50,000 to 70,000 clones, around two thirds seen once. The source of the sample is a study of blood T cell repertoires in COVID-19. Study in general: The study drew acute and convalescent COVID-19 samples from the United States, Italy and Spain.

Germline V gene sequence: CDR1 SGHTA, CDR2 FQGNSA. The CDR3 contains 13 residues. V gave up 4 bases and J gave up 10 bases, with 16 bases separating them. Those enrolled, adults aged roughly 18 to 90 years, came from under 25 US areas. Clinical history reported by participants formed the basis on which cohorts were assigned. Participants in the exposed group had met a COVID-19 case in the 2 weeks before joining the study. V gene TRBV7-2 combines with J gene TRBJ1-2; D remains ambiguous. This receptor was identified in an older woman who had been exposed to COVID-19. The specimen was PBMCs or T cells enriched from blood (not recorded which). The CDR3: CASSSTPSSIYTF. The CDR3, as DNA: TGTGCCAGCAGCTCCACCCCTTCATCTATCTACACCTTC.